The present entry profiles one T cell receptor beta chain with its context. The antigen is not known. The germline V gene encodes CDR1 SGHRS and CDR2 YFSETQ. The CDR3 totals 14 residues. The V segment lost 6 bases and the J segment 6 bases; nucleotides outside the gene matches: 8. Preparation of the TCRbeta library involved a method that used unique molecular identifiers. TCRdb reprocessed the PCR reads with MiXCR, giving one entry per CDR3 protein. The sample includes 610,000 or so distinct CDR3 sequences, 27% of them seen just once. This sample was included in a study of T-cell reconstitution after alpha-beta-depleted transplantation in children. Findings and caveats of the study: It was surviving recipient T cells and thymic progenitors that gave some patients high TCRbeta diversity at day 60.

The starting material was PBMCs, obtained before TCRalphabeta/CD19-depleted stem cell transplant. The TCR was taken from a boy under two years old with Wiskott-Aldrich syndrome, due to receive a stem cell transplant. The chain carries TRBV5-1 and TRBJ2-1, with 8 bases matching TRBD2. In nucleotides, the CDR3 is TGCGCCAGCATGCGGGAGGTCCTTTCCAATGAGCAGTTCTTC. Its translation is CASMREVLSNEQFF.